This TCR beta chain is drawn from a study of cytomegalovirus exposure and HLA in healthy donors. Study-wide findings and caveats: Confirmation was obtained in vitro that a few CMV-associated chains are specific for CMV antigens. Sequencing depth across donors, presence/absence analyses assumed, was roughly uniform.

Turning to this clone: The antigen is unknown.

V lost 6 bases to trimming and J lost 3 bases; unmatched junction nucleotides: 3. Germline V gene sequence: CDR1 SEHNR, CDR2 FQNEAQ (reference sequence). The CDR3 is 13 residues long. PCR amplification relied on 60 Vbeta primers (plus 13 Jbeta primers). Sequencing was performed with immunoSEQ multiplex PCR; in TCRdb, only in-frame clones are kept and a portion is missing. The sample includes about 160,000 clones, approximately 80% of them seen just once. The receptor was isolated from a woman aged 50 to 60 in good health and CMV-seronegative. Input material: PBMCs. The V and J genes are TRBV7-9 and TRBJ2-7; 9 nucleotides line up with TRBD1. CDR3 loop: CASSRGQGYEQYF. The DNA for the CDR3 is TGTGCCAGCAGTCGGGGACAGGGCTACGAGCAGTACTTC.